Each of the 14 T cell receptor beta chains below was sequenced from the same sample in a study of cytomegalovirus exposure and HLA in healthy donors. The PCR employed 60 Vbeta primers together with 13 Jbeta primers. Assay: immunoSEQ multiplex PCR; the TCRdb copy retains only in-frame clones and omits some. This table lists under 200,000 clones. The sample consisted of PBMCs. These receptors were obtained from a man aged 25-40 years in good health and CMV-seronegative.

CDR3: CASSARGSGNTIYF. The CDR3 DNA reads as TGCGCCAGCAGCGCCCGCGGCTCTGGAAACACCATATATTTT. This chain links TRBV5-1 with TRBJ1-3; no reliable D call. Germline CDR1 reads SGHRS; CDR2 reads YFSETQ. CDR3 length: 14 amino acids. Trimming took off 4 bases at V and 0 bases at J, with 8 bases between the two ends. Filled out from reference TRBV5-1 and TRBJ1-3, the complete variable domain reads KAGVTQTPRYLIKTRGQQVTLSCSPISGHRSVSWYQQTPGQGLQFLFEYFSETQRNKGNFPGRFSGRQFSNSRSEMNVSTLELGDSALYLCASSARGSGNTIYFGEGSWLTVV.

The rearrangement links TRBV28 to TRBJ1-5, with a possible D match to TRBD1 (6 bases). The CDR3 is 15 amino acids. Germline V CDR1 and CDR2: MDHEN, SYDVKM. Trimming cost V 4 bases and J 2 bases, with 12 bases left between them. CDR3 nucleotides: TGTGCCAGCAGTTATACAGGGAAGGGCAATCAGCCCCAGCATTTT. This translates into CASSYTGKGNQPQHF.

The rearrangement uses TRBV30 and TRBJ1-4; D not resolved. Germline lookup yields CDR1 GTSNPN and CDR2 SVGIG (reference sequence). The CDR3 totals 14 residues. The V end lost 2 bases, the J end lost 6 bases, and 13 bases lay between the germline ends. CDR3 protein: CAWSPPWLYEKLFF. The CDR3 DNA sequence: TGTGCCTGGAGTCCCCCCTGGCTTTATGAAAAACTGTTTTTT. Combining the CDR3 with reference TRBV30 and TRBJ1-4 gives the whole variable domain SQTIHQWPATLVQPVGSPLSLECTVEGTSNPNLYWYRQAAGRGLQLLFYSVGIGQISSEVPQNLSASRPQDRQFILSSKKLLLSDSGFYLCAWSPPWLYEKLFFGSGTQLSVL.

V gene TRBV6-5 combines with J gene TRBJ2-1; possible D gene TRBD2, 5 bases. The CDR3 is 14 residues long. Trimming removed 3 bases at V and 5 bases at J, with 11 bases between. CDR1 is MNHEY, CDR2 SVGAGI, per germline. This CDR3 reads CASSYWRSNNEQFF. CDR3 sequence (DNA): TGTGCCAGCAGTTATTGGAGGTCCAACAATGAGCAGTTCTTC.

The chain is built from TRBV4-1 and TRBJ1-3; D not certain. The CDR3 runs to 15 residues. Germline-derived CDR1 and CDR2 are MGHRA and YSYEKL. Between the trimmed V and J ends, which lost 4 bases and 1 base, there was a span of 11 bases. For the CDR3, the DNA is TGCGCCAGCAGCCTTTTAGCCTTTTCTGGAAACACCATATATTTT. Its protein product is CASSLLAFSGNTIYF.

The chain employs TRBV28 and TRBJ1-5; D unclear. V lost 4 bases and J 2 bases, leaving 9 bases between the germline ends. Germline lookup yields CDR1 MDHEN and CDR2 SYDVKM. The CDR3 loop spans 14 amino acids. CDR3 sequence reads: CASSYWSGNQPQHF. Written as DNA, the CDR3 is TGTGCCAGCAGTTATTGGTCGGGCAATCAGCCCCAGCATTTT.

The chain uses TRBV6-9 and TRBJ2-4; TRBD2 matches at 12 bases. The CDR3 is 18 residues long. Germline assignment: CDR1 MNHGY and CDR2 SVAAGI. Losses at the gene ends were 7 bases for V and 0 bases for J; bases not matched to a gene: 10. Here the CDR3 reads CASISGLAGAVAKNIQYF. CDR3 bases: TGTGCCAGCATCTCGGGACTAGCGGGCGCTGTAGCCAAAAACATTCAGTACTTC.

The chain employs TRBV10-2 and TRBJ1-1; TRBD1 is a possible D gene (5 bases). The V and J ends lost 7 bases and 0 bases respectively, with 6 bases between them. Per the germline V gene, CDR1 is WSHSY and CDR2 is SAAADI. The CDR3 covers 12 residues. CDR3 in amino acids: CASTTVNTEAFF. Here the CDR3 DNA reads TGCGCCAGCACGACAGTGAACACTGAAGCTTTCTTT.

V is TRBV2 and J is TRBJ2-2; 8 bases agree with TRBD2. V dropped 7 bases and J dropped 1; count of bases not matched to a gene: 11. Germline V gives CDR1 SNHLY, CDR2 FYNNEI. This CDR3 has 17 residues. As DNA, the CDR3 is TGTGCCAGCACCAAACCCGAGGGACTAGGGAACACCGGGGAGCTGTTTTTT. This gives the protein CASTKPEGLGNTGELFF.

This rearrangement joins TRBV10-1 to TRBJ1-1; unclear D gene. The CDR3 extends over 13 amino acids. Trimming removed 6 bases at V and 3 bases at J, with 11 bases between. CDR1 and CDR2 from the germline V gene are WNHNN and SYGVQD (reference sequence). Written as DNA, the CDR3 is TGCGCCAGCAGCTTACAGCCCGACACTGAAGCTTTCTTT. Translated: CASSLQPDTEAFF.

The V and J genes are TRBV7-8 and TRBJ2-7; TRBD1 agrees at 8 bases. This CDR3 has 16 amino acids. Unmatched junction bases numbered 17, after V lost 7 bases and J lost 6 bases. The germline V gene encodes CDR1 SGHVS and CDR2 FQNEAQ. The CDR3: CASTLDRGGRGTEQYF. In DNA form, the CDR3 reads TGTGCCAGCACCCTAGACAGGGGAGGAAGAGGAACCGAGCAGTACTTC.

The V gene is TRBV7-6, the J gene TRBJ2-5, with D possibly TRBD2 on 6 matching bases. The J call may be mistaken, given a closer DNA end match to TRBJ2-7. The CDR3 runs 14 residues. The germline gives CDR1 SGHVS, CDR2 FNYEAQ. DNA of the CDR3: TGTGCCAGCAGCTTAGGCGGGATAGTCTACGAGCAGTACTTC. This sequence encodes CASSLGGIVYEQYF.

This chain uses TRBV10-3 with TRBJ1-1; D call uncertain. Trimming took off 0 bases at V and 7 bases at J, with 9 bases between the two ends. Germline V gene data show CDR1 as ENHRY and CDR2 as SYGVKD. The CDR3 consists of 13 residues. The CDR3: CAISESEAGEAFF. The CDR3 region has the DNA TGTGCCATCAGTGAGTCAGAGGCCGGTGAAGCTTTCTTT.

The chain employs TRBV10-3 and TRBJ2-4; D might be TRBD2 (6 bases). There are 15 residues in the CDR3. Germline V CDR1 and CDR2: ENHRY, SYGVKD. With 7 bases removed from V and 8 bases from J, the gap between germline ends came to 21 bases. CDR3 loop: CAIKPGGGERDIQYF. For the CDR3, the DNA is TGTGCCATCAAACCCGGAGGCGGGGAACGCGACATTCAGTACTTC.